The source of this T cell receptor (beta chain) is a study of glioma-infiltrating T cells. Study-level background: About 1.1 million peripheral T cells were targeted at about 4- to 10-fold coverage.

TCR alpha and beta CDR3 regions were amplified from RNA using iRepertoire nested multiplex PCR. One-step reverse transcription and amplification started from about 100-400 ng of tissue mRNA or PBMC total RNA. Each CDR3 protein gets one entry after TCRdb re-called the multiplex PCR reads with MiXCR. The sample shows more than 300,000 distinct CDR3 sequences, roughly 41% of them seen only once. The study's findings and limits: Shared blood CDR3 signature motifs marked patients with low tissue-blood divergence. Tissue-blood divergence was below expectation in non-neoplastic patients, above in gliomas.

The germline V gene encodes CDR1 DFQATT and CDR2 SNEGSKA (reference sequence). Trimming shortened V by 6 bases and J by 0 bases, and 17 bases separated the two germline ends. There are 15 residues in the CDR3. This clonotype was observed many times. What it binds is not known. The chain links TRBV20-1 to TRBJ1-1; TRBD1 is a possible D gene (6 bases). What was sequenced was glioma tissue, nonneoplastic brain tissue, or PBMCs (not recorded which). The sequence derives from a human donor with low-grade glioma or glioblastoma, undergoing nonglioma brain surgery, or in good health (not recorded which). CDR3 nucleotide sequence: TGCAGTGCCCTCGACAGGCGTCTTATGAACACTGAAGCTTTCTTT. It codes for CSALDRRLMNTEAFF.